This TCR beta chain was sequenced in a study of blood T cell repertoires in COVID-19. Study background: Collection of acute and convalescent COVID-19 samples took place in the United States, Italy and Spain. Sample material is recorded as cDNA or gDNA derived from T cells, B-cell-depleted T cells, or PBMCs.

Source study methods: It was from reference gene primer amplification that nucleated cell counts were estimated. Assay used: immunoSEQ multiplex PCR; TCRdb lists only in-frame clones, some missing. V, J and clone size are taken as reported in that table, and D and trimming were inferred from the DNA itself. The repertoire holds roughly 280,000 clones, with approximately 86% as singletons. Trimming took off 0 bases at V and 4 bases at J, with 17 bases between the two ends. There are 16 residues in the CDR3. The germline V gene has CDR1 SGHKS and CDR2 YYEKEE (reference sequence). The TCR comes from a man aged 30-40 years with active or convalescent COVID-19. Sequencing was carried out using peripheral blood. This chain connects TRBV5-5 to TRBJ2-7; tentatively, D is TRBD1 (5 bases). The CDR3 spells CASSLEFRAPGYEQYF. In DNA form, the CDR3 reads TGTGCCAGCAGCTTGGAGTTCAGGGCCCCTGGGTACGAGCAGTACTTC. The full variable domain, completed using reference TRBV5-5 and TRBJ2-7, is DAGVTQSPTHLIKTRGQQVTLRCSPISGHKSVSWYQQVLGQGPQFIFQYYEKEERGRGNFPDRFSARQFPNYSSELNVNALLLGDSALYLCASSLEFRAPGYEQYFGPGTRLTVT.